Below are 20 T cell receptor beta chains sequenced from a single sample in a study of T cells in Graves' hyperthyroidism and ophthalmopathy. Amplified regions were TCR beta CDR3 sequences from RNA transcripts. First-round RT-PCR of the TCR CDR3 relied on the HTBI primer set. TCRdb called the multiplex PCR reads again in MiXCR, with one record for every CDR3 protein. Here the sample spans 450,000 to 650,000 distinct CDR3 sequences, approximately 17% being singletons. The sequenced sample was blood. These TCRs come from a young woman with Graves' ophthalmopathy.

This clonotype showed up many times. V is TRBV5-5 and J is TRBJ1-1, with 7 bases aligning to TRBD1. Germline assignment: CDR1 SGHKS and CDR2 YYEKEE (reference sequence). The CDR3 consists of 16 residues. J gave up 0 bases and V 4 bases, and 9 bases lay outside the gene matches. The CDR3 loop reads CASSPGRGEMNTEAFF. The CDR3 DNA reads TGTGCCAGCAGCCCCGGCAGGGGGGAGATGAACACTGAAGCTTTCTTT.

This chain joins TRBV24-1 and TRBJ2-1; 8 bases fit TRBD1. V gave up 4 bases and J gave up 9 bases; unmatched junction bases: 4. Germline CDR1 reads KGHDR; CDR2 reads SFDVKD. The CDR3 contains 13 residues. The CDR3 DNA follows: TGTGCCACCAGTGAACGACAGGGGCGTGAGCAGTTCTTC. As protein: CATSERQGREQFF.

This clonotype was detected only a few times. The chain employs TRBV6-1 and TRBJ1-5; no clear D gene. Germline loops: CDR1 MNHNS, CDR2 SASEGT. Trimming took off 7 bases at V and 0 bases at J, with 10 bases between the two ends. The CDR3 runs to 14 residues. In DNA form, the CDR3 reads TGTGCCAGCACCGACGGCTATAGCAATCAGCCCCAGCATTTT. Protein: CASTDGYSNQPQHF.

This clonotype has just a few counts. The chain is built from TRBV28 and TRBJ2-5; 11 nucleotides align to TRBD1. The germline gives CDR1 MDHEN, CDR2 SYDVKM. V was pared by 3 bases and J by 5 bases, with 11 bases of the junction left unmatched. CDR3 length: 17 residues. The CDR3 protein is CASSLIGWTGGAETQYF. In DNA form, the CDR3 reads TGTGCCAGCAGTTTGATTGGGTGGACAGGGGGCGCGGAGACCCAGTACTTC.

This clonotype was detected many times. The genes are TRBV12-3 or TRBV12-4 and TRBJ2-3; 11 nucleotides align to TRBD1. The CDR3 has 17 residues. V dropped 8 bases and J dropped 5; count of bases not matched to a gene: 15. The CDR3 DNA sequence: TGTGCCAGCGGCCAAGCTCTCCGGGACAGGGGGGGAGATACGCAGTATTTT. Residues: CASGQALRDRGGDTQYF.

This clonotype was counted at least ten times. This chain links TRBV5-6 with TRBJ1-1, with D possibly matching TRBD1 (5 bases). Trimming stripped 1 base from V and 5 bases from J, with 15 bases between. The CDR3 contains 15 residues. Per the germline V gene, CDR1 is SGHDT and CDR2 is YYEEEE. CDR3 sequence (DNA): TGTGCCAGCAGCTTGTCTCGCAGGGTGCCGACTGAAGCTTTCTTT. Protein sequence: CASSLSRRVPTEAFF.

At least ten counts were recorded for this clonotype. V gene TRBV28 combines with J gene TRBJ2-7; TRBD1 matches at 7 bases. J lost 0 bases, V lost 6 bases, and 8 bases had no gene match. CDR1 is MDHEN, CDR2 SYDVKM, per germline. The CDR3 length is 15 residues. CDR3 loop: CASRHPTGSSYEQYF. The CDR3 bases are TGTGCCAGCAGGCACCCGACAGGGAGCTCCTACGAGCAGTACTTC. Full variable domain (missing parts from reference TRBV28 and TRBJ2-7): DVKVTQSSRYLVKRTGEKVFLECVQDMDHENMFWYRQDPGLGLRLIYFSYDVKMKEKGDIPEGYSVSREKKERFSLILESASTNQTSMYLCASRHPTGSSYEQYFGPGTRLTVT.

The gene calls are TRBV11-2 and TRBJ2-2; 9 bases are shared with TRBD2. This CDR3 region has 17 residues. J lost 1 base, V lost 0 bases, and 3 bases had no gene match. CDR1 and CDR2 (germline): SGHAT, FQNNGV. CDR3 nucleotide sequence: TGTGCCAGCAGCTTAGAATGGACTAGCGAGAACACCGGGGAGCTGTTTTTT. Encoded protein: CASSLEWTSENTGELFF.

V is TRBV6-2 or TRBV6-3 and J is TRBJ2-3; D remains unclear. Trimming stripped 7 bases from V and 1 base from J, with 6 bases between. There are 12 residues in the CDR3. From germline, CDR1 is MNHEY and CDR2 SVGEGT. The CDR3 DNA is TGTGCCAGCATCAGCGGCACAGATACGCAGTATTTT. It is translated as CASISGTDTQYF.

In its sample, this clonotype was seen a few times. The genes are TRBV19 and TRBJ2-3, with 8 bases fitting TRBD1. The CDR3 has 18 residues. Germline V lookup: CDR1 LNHDA, CDR2 SQIVND (reference sequence). The trim removed 1 base at V and 9 bases at J, leaving 18 bases unmatched. The CDR3 here is CASSIAVPGQGLAVTQYF. The CDR3 DNA reads as TGTGCCAGTAGTATAGCCGTCCCTGGACAGGGTTTGGCTGTGACGCAGTATTTT.

This clonotype was found a few times. V and J are TRBV27 and TRBJ2-7; 9 nucleotides match TRBD1. The V segment lost 8 bases and the J segment 2 bases; nucleotides outside the gene matches: 4. This CDR3 has 13 residues. Germline CDR1 is MNHEY and CDR2 is SMNVEV (reference sequence). CDR3 protein: CASGQGLPYEQYF. Here the CDR3 DNA reads TGTGCCAGCGGACAGGGGCTTCCCTACGAGCAGTACTTC.

This clonotype was seen a handful of times. The chain has TRBV2 and TRBJ1-5; possibly TRBD1 for D (5 bases). Trimming shortened V by 4 bases and J by 2 bases, and 6 bases separated the two germline ends. Germline CDR1 reads SNHLY; CDR2 reads FYNNEI. CDR3 size: 13 residues. The CDR3 DNA sequence: TGTGCCAGCAGTGGACAGCGCAATCAGCCCCAGCATTTT. Translation: CASSGQRNQPQHF.

The V and J genes are TRBV6-2 or TRBV6-3 and TRBJ1-4, with D unresolved. V was pared by 6 bases and J by 8 bases, with 25 bases between. Germline CDR1 and CDR2: MNHEY and SVGEGT. The CDR3 spans 17 residues. The CDR3 sequence is CASRRTRAGQSKEKLFF. The CDR3 DNA reads as TGTGCCAGCAGGAGAACTAGGGCCGGGCAGAGCAAGGAAAAACTGTTTTTT.

This clonotype was seen ten or more times. The chain couples TRBV6-5 to TRBJ1-1; no clear D. CDR1 MNHEY and CDR2 SVGAGI come from the germline V gene. Trimming took off 0 bases at V and 6 bases at J, with 17 bases between the two ends. The CDR3 is 16 residues long. The CDR3 region is CASSYSRASTRPEAFF. CDR3 coding DNA: TGTGCCAGCAGTTACTCGAGAGCGTCTACCCGTCCTGAAGCTTTCTTT.

The sample holds many counts of this clonotype. The gene calls are TRBV5-1 and TRBJ2-3, with unresolved D. Germline V gene data show CDR1 as SGHRS and CDR2 as YFSETQ. The CDR3 contains 14 residues. V shed 0 bases and J shed 6 bases, with 11 bases lying between them. CDR3 DNA: TGCGCCAGCAGCTTGGTGCAGGTGGAGGATACGCAGTATTTT. It yields the protein CASSLVQVEDTQYF.

The chain couples TRBV2 to TRBJ2-2; 8 bases are a match to TRBD2. The CDR3 spans 14 residues. The trim removed 10 bases at V and 2 bases at J, leaving 6 bases unmatched. CDR1 is SNHLY and CDR2 is FYNNEI in the germline V gene. The CDR3 sequence is CAKQRESNTGELFF. CDR3 coding DNA: TGTGCCAAGCAGCGGGAGTCAAACACCGGGGAGCTGTTTTTT.

The chain combines TRBV10-3 with TRBJ2-7; TRBD1 matches 7 bases. In germline, CDR1 is ENHRY, CDR2 SYGVKD. The ends lost 3 bases at V and 6 bases at J; junction bases unmatched: 5. The CDR3 totals 13 residues. The CDR3 nucleotides are TGTGCCATCAGTGATCAGACAGGGCGCGAGCAGTACTTC. It codes for CAISDQTGREQYF.

The rearrangement uses TRBV11-3 and TRBJ2-7; 8 bases are a match to TRBD1. Germline values: CDR1 SGHNT, CDR2 YENEEA. The CDR3 extends over 14 amino acids. Trimming took 4 bases from V and 9 from J; bases not matched to a gene: 11. CDR3 protein: CASSSRTGRGGQYF. Written as DNA, the CDR3 is TGTGCCAGCAGCTCCCGGACAGGGAGAGGGGGGCAGTACTTC.

This clonotype was picked up many times. The CDR3 reads CSVEVGRNTEAFF. CDR3 nucleotide sequence: TGCAGCGTTGAGGTCGGGAGGAACACTGAAGCTTTCTTT. The genes are TRBV29-1 and TRBJ1-1, with unresolved D. The CDR3 runs to 13 residues. V was shortened by 3 bases and J by 1 base, with 9 bases between the two germline ends. From germline, CDR1 is SQVTM and CDR2 ANQGSEA.

This clonotype was seen many times. The chain is built from TRBV2 and TRBJ1-5, with a tentative D call TRBD1 (6 bases). The CDR3 consists of 16 residues. CDR1 and CDR2 (germline): SNHLY, FYNNEI. V dropped 5 bases and J dropped 5 bases, with 19 bases sitting between them. CDR3 bases: TGTGCCAGCAGTCCTACAGGGCTTGGGACCCATCAGCCCCAGCATTTT. Its translation is CASSPTGLGTHQPQHF.